A selection of T cell receptor beta chains follows, all from one sample in a study of long-term antiretroviral therapy in people with HIV. Assay used: immunoSEQ multiplex PCR; TCRdb lists only in-frame clones, some missing. The table lists about 25,000 clones, roughly three quarters of them singletons. Material: unsorted PBMCs, obtained 1.1 years before starting antiretroviral therapy. These receptors all come from a woman between 35 and 50 years old with HIV. Each CDR3 is given with its conserved first and last residue. D genes are given only for firm matches. Size values are once, few and many counts, or a class for expanded clones, and some rows have none.

>TRBV28|TRBJ1-5|.|.
TGTGCCAGCAGTTCTGGAGGAGGTCATGGGCAGCCCCAGCATTTT
CASSSGGGHGQPQHF
>TRBV6-5|TRBJ1-2|few|.
TGTGCCAGCAGTACGGACAATAACTATGGCTACACCTTC
CASSTDNNYGYTF
>TRBV6-5|TRBJ1-2|.|.
TGTGCCAGCAGTTACTCGAGGGCGGGCAGCCCTATTGGCTACACCTTC
CASSYSRAGSPIGYTF
>TRBV5-6|TRBJ2-1|.|.
TGTGCCAGCAGCTTGGGGGCAGTCTCCTACAATGAGCAGTTCTTC
CASSLGAVSYNEQFF
>TRBV27|TRBJ2-7|once|.
TGTGCCAGCAGTTTAACTGGACTAACCTACGAGCAGTACTTC
CASSLTGLTYEQYF
>TRBV9|TRBJ1-3|.|.
TGTGCCAGCAGCGTCATGGCGACCTCTGGAAACACCATATATTTT
CASSVMATSGNTIYF
>TRBV6-1|TRBJ2-7|.|TRBD2
TGTGCCAGCAGTGAACTAGCGGGGGGTTCCTACGAGCAGTACTTC
CASSELAGGSYEQYF
>TRBV19|TRBJ2-2|few|.
TGTGCCAGTAGTATTGGAGGGAGCGGGGAGCTGTTTTTT
CASSIGGSGELFF
>TRBV5-4|TRBJ2-1|.|TRBD2
TGTGCCAGCAGAAGAGCGGGAGGGCCGTCCGATGAGCAGTTCTTC
CASRRAGGPSDEQFF
>TRBV19|TRBJ2-1|.|TRBD2
TGTGCCAGTAGTATATATGCGGGAGGGTCGAATGAGCAGTTCTTC
CASSIYAGGSNEQFF
>TRBV6-1|TRBJ1-1|.|.
TGTGCCAGCAGCCGACAGACTGAAGCTTTCTTT
CASSRQTEAFF
>TRBV19|TRBJ2-2|.|TRBD1
TGTGCCAGTAGTGGACAGGGTTACACCGGGGAGCTGTTTTTT
CASSGQGYTGELFF
>TRBV5-1|TRBJ2-2|.|.
TGCGCCAGCAGCGTGGGGGATGGCACCGGGGAGCTGTTTTTT
CASSVGDGTGELFF
>TRBV11-3|TRBJ2-1|.|TRBD1
TGTGCCAGCACTCGCAGGGGGAGCGAAACCTACAATGAGCAGTTCTTC
CASTRRGSETYNEQFF
>TRBV11-2|TRBJ1-6|.|.
TGTGCCAGCAGCTCCCCCGTGGGACGGATTGTTTATAATTCACCCCTCCACTTT
CASSSPVGRIVYNSPLHF
>TRBV2|TRBJ2-7|.|TRBD1
TGTGCCAGCAGTGCTGAGTGGACAGGATCCTACGAGCAGTACTTC
CASSAEWTGSYEQYF
>TRBV19|TRBJ2-7|.|.
TGTGCCAGTAGTACCACGACCTCGAGCTCCTACGAGCAGTACTTC
CASSTTTSSSYEQYF
>TRBV29-1|TRBJ1-2|.|TRBD1
TGCAGCGTAGACAGGGCAGAGGACTATGGCTACACCTTC
CSVDRAEDYGYTF
>TRBV27|TRBJ2-1|.|.
TGTGCCAGCAGTTTATCCAGGGCAGGGACAAATTACAATGAGCAGTTCTTC
CASSLSRAGTNYNEQFF
>TRBV19|TRBJ1-1|few|.
TGTGCCAGTATTAGGGGTTTAGGCACTGAAGCTTTCTTT
CASIRGLGTEAFF
>TRBV19|TRBJ1-5|.|.
TGTGCCAGTTCCTGGCCCCAGCATTTT
CASSWPQHF
>TRBV5-1|TRBJ2-5|.|.
TGCGCCAGCAGCTTTAATGGGGGGAGAGAGACCCAGTACTTC
CASSFNGGRETQYF
>TRBV7-6|TRBJ1-2|.|.
TGTGCCAGCAGCCCGGACATCATCATACGGGGCTACACCTTC
CASSPDIIIRGYTF
>TRBV5-4|TRBJ2-1|.|.
TGTGCCAGCAGCTGGGCCGGACTGAACAATGAGCAGTTCTTC
CASSWAGLNNEQFF